The clone carrying this T cell receptor (beta chain) was counted many times. Its antigen is currently unknown. Each CDR3 protein is one row after TCRdb ran MiXCR on the 5' RACE reads. Counted here are some 66,000 distinct CDR3 sequences, 4.1% occurring once; the ten biggest clones make up more than 2.5%. The data originate from a study of neurological immune-mediated disorders. Points from the study as a whole: Among 34 multiple sclerosis patients, phylogenetic grouping put the repertoires of 18 into a single related-CDR3 cluster, a possible signature.

The germline V gene encodes CDR1 SGHRS and CDR2 YFSETQ. V gave up 3 bases and J gave up 4 bases, with 16 bases separating them. CDR3 length equals 15 residues. The specimen sequenced was PBMCs. V is TRBV5-1 and J is TRBJ1-1; D gene unclear. This TCR came from a man aged 50-59 years with multiple sclerosis. CDR3 loop: CASSSRTDTLTEAFF. DNA of the CDR3: TGCGCCAGCAGCTCCCGGACGGATACCCTCACTGAAGCTTTCTTT.